These T cell receptor beta chains were read from a single sample in a study of identical twins. From the 5' RACE reads, TCRdb called clonotypes with MiXCR, one entry per CDR3 protein. The table shows 150,000 or so distinct CDR3 sequences, with approximately 4% occurring only once. Sequencing was carried out using memory T cells sorted from blood. These receptors originate from a man in his late teens or twenties in good health. The CDR3 runs from the conserved cysteine through the conserved F or W. A D gene is named only where the DNA matches it firmly. Part of the rows lack a size; the others show once, few, many or a class for expanded clones.

d_gene,j_gene,v_gene,abundance,CDR3aa,CDR3nt
-,TRBJ2-7,TRBV2,many,CASSRVDEQYF,TGTGCCAGCAGTCGTGTGGACGAGCAGTACTTC
TRBD1,TRBJ2-2,TRBV5-1,-,CASSFRTGATGELFF,TGCGCCAGCAGCTTCAGGACAGGGGCCACCGGGGAGCTGTTTTTT
-,TRBJ1-1,TRBV7-8,-,CASSTGIEAFF,TGTGCCAGCAGTACAGGGATTGAAGCTTTCTTT
TRBD1,TRBJ1-2,TRBV3-1,many,CASSPRTGNDYGYTF,TGTGCCAGCAGCCCCAGGACAGGTAACGACTATGGCTACACCTTC
-,TRBJ2-1,TRBV20-1,many,CSAPRVGSGEQFF,TGCAGTGCTCCCCGGGTGGGGAGTGGTGAGCAGTTCTTC
-,TRBJ2-3,TRBV3-1,many,CASSATYTDTQYF,TGTGCCAGCAGTGCAACCTACACAGATACGCAGTATTTT
-,TRBJ2-3,TRBV7-2,many,CASSRDGTASDTQYF,TGTGCCAGCAGCCGAGACGGGACGGCCTCGGATACGCAGTATTTT
-,TRBJ2-3,TRBV7-3,many,CASSLGMTPTDTQYF,TGTGCCAGCAGCTTAGGCATGACCCCCACAGATACGCAGTATTTT
-,TRBJ2-7,TRBV7-8,many,CASSLGRRASLAEEQYF,TGTGCCAGCAGCTTAGGACGCCGGGCCTCCTTAGCAGAGGAGCAGTACTTC
TRBD1,TRBJ2-5,TRBV10-3,-,CAIRDTGGRETQYF,TGTGCCATCAGGGACACAGGGGGCCGGGAGACCCAGTACTTC
-,TRBJ1-5,TRBV20-1,-,CSARIGGNNQPQHF,TGCAGTGCTAGAATCGGGGGGAACAATCAGCCCCAGCATTTT
-,TRBJ2-5,TRBV5-1,many,CASSLNAREQETQYF,TGCGCCAGCAGCTTGAATGCGAGGGAGCAGGAGACCCAGTACTTC
TRBD2,TRBJ2-1,TRBV6-2/TRBV6-3,many,CASSSPGLAGLSSYNEQFF,TGTGCCAGCAGTTCTCCGGGACTAGCGGGACTTTCCTCCTACAATGAGCAGTTCTTC
TRBD1,TRBJ1-3,TRBV14,many,CASSESGTGDGNTIYF,TGTGCCAGCAGCGAATCCGGGACAGGGGACGGAAACACCATATATTTT
-,TRBJ2-2,TRBV5-1,many,CASSPSGITGELFF,TGCGCCAGCAGCCCCTCAGGCATCACCGGGGAGCTGTTTTTT
-,TRBJ1-1,TRBV12-3/TRBV12-4,many,CASSLKARTEAFF,TGTGCCAGCAGTTTAAAGGCCCGAACTGAAGCTTTCTTT
-,TRBJ2-7,TRBV5-1,many,CASSQFDRGEQYF,TGCGCCAGCAGCCAATTCGACCGTGGGGAGCAGTACTTC
TRBD2,TRBJ2-1,TRBV20-1,many,CSPGTSDNNEQFF,TGCAGCCCCGGGACTAGCGATAACAATGAGCAGTTCTTC
TRBD2,TRBJ2-3,TRBV12-3/TRBV12-4,many,CAILKAGGPYTQYF,TGTGCTATCCTTAAAGCGGGAGGGCCGTATACGCAGTATTTT
TRBD2,TRBJ2-1,TRBV12-3/TRBV12-4,many,CASRTGLAGAAVQFF,TGTGCCAGCAGGACAGGACTAGCGGGAGCTGCTGTACAGTTCTTC
-,TRBJ1-5,TRBV10-3,many,CAISEAGGSQPQHF,TGTGCCATCAGTGAGGCTGGGGGAAGTCAGCCCCAGCATTTT
-,TRBJ2-1,TRBV4-3,many,CASSQDPGGREQFF,TGCGCCAGCAGCCAAGATCCGGGCGGGCGGGAGCAGTTCTTC